This T cell receptor beta chain originates from a study of preoperative IRX-2 immunotherapy in early breast cancer. This clone was recorded only once. Germline CDR1 SGHVS, CDR2 FNYEAQ. Trimming took 2 bases from V and 6 from J; bases not matched to a gene: 7. The CDR3 contains 16 residues. Clones were sequenced by immunoSEQ multiplex PCR, and TCRdb holds only the in-frame ones, with some missing. The sample shows about 23,000 clones, roughly nine tenths of them seen only once. Treatment: preoperative locoregional IRX-2 cytokine immunotherapy. Preoperative locoregional IRX-2 cytokine immunotherapy was tested in the phase Ib source study.

This TCR came from a human donor with breast cancer. The chain couples TRBV7-6 to TRBJ2-2; TRBD2 aligns across 9 bases. Here the sequenced sample was tumor tissue, taken after IRX-2 immunotherapy. The CDR3 bases are TGTGCCAGCAGCTTACTGCTAGCGGGACAGTCCGGGGAGCTGTTTTTT. Protein: CASSLLLAGQSGELFF. Drawing the rest from reference TRBV7-6 and TRBJ2-2, the complete variable domain is GAGVSQSPRYKVTKRGQDVALRCDPISGHVSLYWYRQALGQGPEFLTYFNYEAQQDKSGLPNDRFSAERPEGSISTLTIQRTEQRDSAMYRCASSLLLAGQSGELFFGEGSRLTVL.